The 14 T cell receptor beta chains below all came from one sample that was sequenced in a study of regulatory T cells in long-lasting Graves disease (dated by TCRdb to about 2021). The library was generated by multiplex PCR. Data came from an Illumina HiSeq 4000. To build TCR beta libraries, CDR3 regions were amplified by Arm-PCR using iRepertoire HTBI primers. The raw public data were reprocessed by TCRdb itself: fastp quality trimming at Q25, MiXCR clonotype calling, in-frame beta chains only. Entries that share a CDR3 protein sequence are merged under the most common genes and DNA. This sample comprises 500,000 to 800,000 distinct CDR3 sequences, about 30% of them detected only once. The ten largest clones add up to about 40% of the sample. The time point label on this specimen signifies: persistent/refractory GD, antithyroid drugs over 5 years with positive TRAb. For both TCR sequencing and RNA sequencing, RNA was extracted from PBMCs in TRIzol.

Source: peripheral blood mononuclear cells (PBMCs), taken when the disease was refractory, from a patient treated with antithyroid drugs. Source of these receptors: a female donor with Graves disease.

V is TRBV12-3 or TRBV12-4 and J is TRBJ2-3; D tentatively fits TRBD1 or TRBD2 (5 bases each). Trimming stripped 6 bases from V and 6 bases from J, with 16 bases between. This CDR3 comprises 14 residues. CDR3 bases: TGTGCCAGCAGGTTCGGGCAGGGACGGGATACGCAGTATTTT. It specifies CASRFGQGRDTQYF.

This clonotype showed up just a few times. The rearrangement joins TRBV10-2 to TRBJ1-2; 9 nucleotides align to TRBD1. The germline gives CDR1 WSHSY, CDR2 SAAADI. The length of the CDR3 is 15 residues. J lost 5 bases, V lost 2 bases, and 6 bases had no gene match. CDR3 sequence (DNA): TGCGCCAGCAGTGAGCCCGGGACAGGGAATTATGGCTACACCTTC. Translation gives CASSEPGTGNYGYTF.

This clonotype has more than one count but fewer than ten. The rearrangement uses TRBV27 and TRBJ1-1, with 8 bases that match TRBD1. Germline CDR1 reads MNHEY; CDR2 reads SMNVEV (reference sequence). The CDR3 has 15 amino acids. V lost 5 bases, J lost 1 base, and 6 bases stayed unmatched. The CDR3 loop is CASSAHRGGNTEAFF. The CDR3 nucleotides read TGTGCCAGCAGTGCACACAGGGGGGGGAACACTGAAGCTTTCTTT.

Only a few counts were recorded for this clonotype. This chain uses TRBV29-1 with TRBJ1-1; D is unresolved. The V gene's germline CDR1 is SQVTM and CDR2 ANQGSEA. The CDR3 is made up of 10 amino acids. V was cut by 5 bases and J by 4 bases, with 5 bases left in between. CDR3 DNA: TGCAGCGTTAGTGGCACTGAAGCTTTCTTT. Its protein product is CSVSGTEAFF.

This clonotype was recorded at least ten times. The rearrangement uses TRBV28 and TRBJ1-2; no clear D gene. The V end was cut by 3 bases, the J end by 3 bases, with 8 bases between. Per the germline V gene, CDR1 is MDHEN and CDR2 is SYDVKM. CDR3 size: 13 residues. The CDR3 region is CASSFNSYYGYTF. The CDR3 DNA is TGTGCCAGCAGTTTTAACAGCTACTATGGCTACACCTTC.

V and J are TRBV12-5 and TRBJ2-1, with D tentatively TRBD2 (6 bases). The germline V and J ends were trimmed by 0 bases and 6 bases, with 12 bases remaining between them. The CDR3 sequence is 15 residues long. Germline V gene lookup returns CDR1 LGHNT and CDR2 FRNRAP. The CDR3 DNA reads TGTGCTAGTGGTTTGGTACTGACTAGTCGCAATGAGCAGTTCTTC. It is translated as CASGLVLTSRNEQFF.

This clonotype came up a few times. This sequence joins TRBV30 and TRBJ2-5; a possible D gene is TRBD2 (6 bases). CDR3 size: 13 residues. The germline V gene encodes CDR1 GTSNPN and CDR2 SVGIG (reference sequence). The ends were cut back, 1 base at V and 5 bases at J, with 11 bases in the middle. CDR3 in DNA: TGTGCCTGGAGTGGATCTAGCGATGAGACCCAGTACTTC. Amino acids: CAWSGSSDETQYF.

The rearrangement links TRBV30 to TRBJ2-5, with D possibly matching TRBD1 (6 bases). The V gene's germline CDR1 is GTSNPN and CDR2 SVGIG (reference sequence). This CDR3 region has 14 residues. Trimming took 0 bases from V and 4 from J, leaving 12 bases between them. For the CDR3, the DNA is TGTGCCTGGAGTGTAACAGGGTTGCGAGAGACCCAGTACTTC. Encoded protein: CAWSVTGLRETQYF.

V is TRBV6-5 and J is TRBJ2-7; 11 bases line up with TRBD1. This CDR3 spans 13 amino acids. The V and J ends lost 2 bases and 7 bases, in that order; junction bases with no gene match: 1. Germline V lookup: CDR1 MNHEY, CDR2 SVGAGI. This CDR3 reads CASSYGTGGEQYF. In DNA, the CDR3 is TGTGCCAGCAGTTACGGGACAGGGGGTGAGCAGTACTTC.

This clonotype was counted at least ten times. The chain carries TRBV12-3 or TRBV12-4 and TRBJ1-2; no definite D call. V lost 3 bases, J lost 4 bases, and 9 bases lay in between. CDR3 length equals 13 residues. The CDR3: CASSFVPAYGYTF. Written as DNA, the CDR3 is TGTGCCAGCAGTTTTGTCCCAGCCTATGGCTACACCTTC.

This clonotype has only a few counts. This sequence joins TRBV24-1 and TRBJ2-7, with 11 nucleotides matching TRBD2. Trimming took 3 bases from V and 2 from J; bases not matched to a gene: 14. Germline CDR1 reads KGHDR; CDR2 reads SFDVKD. This CDR3 comprises 19 residues. The CDR3 region is CATSDPRPGLAERTYEQYF. The CDR3 DNA is TGTGCCACCAGTGATCCCCGCCCGGGACTAGCGGAACGAACCTACGAGCAGTACTTC.

The chain is built from TRBV9 and TRBJ1-4, with D possibly matching TRBD1 (6 bases). The V end was cut by 0 bases, the J end by 0 bases, with 12 bases between. Germline values: CDR1 SGDLS, CDR2 YYNGEE. CDR3 size: 17 residues. CDR3 amino acids: CASSVAGGGATNEKLFF. Written as DNA, the CDR3 is TGTGCCAGCAGCGTAGCTGGGGGCGGTGCAACTAATGAAAAACTGTTTTTT.

V is TRBV30 and J is TRBJ2-7; tentative D call: TRBD1 (5 bases). CDR1 is GTSNPN and CDR2 is SVGIG in the germline V gene (reference sequence). The CDR3 contains 14 residues. Trimming cost V 3 bases and J 3 bases, with 15 bases left between them. This chain's CDR3 is CAWRPTARGYEQYF. Here the CDR3 DNA reads TGTGCCTGGAGACCCACAGCTAGGGGCTACGAGCAGTACTTC. The full variable domain, its missing parts supplied by reference TRBV30 and TRBJ2-7, is SQTIHQWPATLVQPVGSPLSLECTVEGTSNPNLYWYRQAAGRGLQLLFYSVGIGQISSEVPQNLSASRPQDRQFILSSKKLLLSDSGFYLCAWRPTARGYEQYFGPGTRLTVT.

The chain carries TRBV20-1 and TRBJ1-1, with D uncertain. Germline V gene lookup returns CDR1 DFQATT and CDR2 SNEGSKA (reference sequence). V gave up 0 bases and J gave up 1 base, with 6 bases separating them. This CDR3 is built from 13 residues. DNA for the CDR3: TGCAGTGCTAGAGACTCAAGGAACACTGAAGCTTTCTTT. Its translation: CSARDSRNTEAFF.